This T cell receptor (beta chain) was sequenced in a study of human T cells and chemical hapten exposure. Study-wide results and caveats: TCRs exceeding 1 in 1000 frequency stayed unchanged with DPC sensitization.

This clonotype has a handful of counts. Its antigen is as yet unknown. Total RNA was isolated from whole blood that had not been fractionated. Trimming shortened V by 5 bases and J by 3 bases, and 11 bases separated the two germline ends. The CDR3 has 14 amino acids. Germline CDR1 and CDR2: SEHNR and FQNEAQ (reference sequence). As the library was built, unique molecular identifiers were attached to individual cDNA molecules. TCRdb passed the 5' RACE reads through MiXCR, listing each CDR3 protein once. In the table there are tens of thousands of distinct CDR3 sequences, 15% to 20% of which are singletons.

This chain uses TRBV7-9 with TRBJ1-5; D ambiguous. The TCR originated in a female donor in good health. The CDR3 loop is CASSPDNYNQPQHF. CDR3 bases: TGTGCCAGCAGCCCCGACAATTACAATCAGCCCCAGCATTTT.